This T cell receptor (beta chain) emerged from a study of OX40 agonist ivuxolimab in advanced cancers. Study results and caveats: Expanded clones tended on average to be more numerous among CD8+ T cells than CD4+.

CDR3 length: 15 amino acids. Germline V gene sequence: CDR1 SGDLS, CDR2 YYNGEE. With 0 bases removed from V and 6 bases from J, the gap between germline ends came to 10 bases. This clone was recorded a few times. Its cognate antigen is unknown. Assay: immunoSEQ multiplex PCR; the TCRdb copy retains only in-frame clones and omits some. The sample contains 75,000 to 100,000 clones, roughly 80% of which appear only once. The receptor was derived from an adult with an advanced solid tumor such as melanoma, head and neck, liver or kidney cancer. The sequences come from CD4+ or CD8+ T cells sorted from blood, collected in a trial of the OX40 agonist ivuxolimab. The V gene is TRBV9, the J gene TRBJ1-6; D unclear. CDR3 sequence: CASSVDGVLNSPLHF. In DNA form, the CDR3 reads TGTGCCAGCAGCGTAGATGGGGTCCTTAATTCACCCCTCCACTTT.